Following are 27 T cell receptor beta chains from one sample sequenced in a study of regulatory T cells in long-lasting Graves disease. The time point denotes: persistent/refractory GD, antithyroid drugs over 5 years with positive TRAb. Scientists built the TCR library using RNA that was extracted from PBMCs. To make TCR beta libraries, researchers used iRepertoire HTBI primers and Arm-PCR of CDR3 regions. Via MiXCR, TCRdb re-called the multiplex PCR reads, giving one row per CDR3 protein. The sample lists 300,000 to 500,000 distinct CDR3 sequences; less than 25% were seen once. This sample comprised peripheral blood mononuclear cells (PBMCs), obtained when the disease was refractory, from a patient treated with antithyroid drugs. These receptors were obtained from a female donor with Graves disease.

This clonotype has a handful of counts. This chain uses TRBV12-3 or TRBV12-4 with TRBJ1-5; D is perhaps TRBD1 (5 bases). The V gene lost 3 bases and the J gene lost 3 bases, with 12 bases spanning the gap. This CDR3 is built from 15 residues. The CDR3 DNA sequence: TGTGCCAGCAGTTTGAGTGCAGGGTACAATCAGCCCCAGCATTTT. It encodes CASSLSAGYNQPQHF.

The V call is TRBV4-1, the J call TRBJ1-5; D is undetermined. Deletions cut 1 base from V and 6 bases from J, with 16 bases between. This CDR3 has 16 amino acids. Germline V gene data show CDR1 as MGHRA and CDR2 as YSYEKL. The CDR3 reads CASSQAEEVSGQPQHF. For the CDR3, the DNA is TGCGCCAGCAGCCAAGCGGAAGAGGTATCGGGTCAGCCCCAGCATTTT.

The chain couples TRBV20-1 to TRBJ1-1; 7 positions match TRBD1. V gave up 6 bases and J gave up 8 bases; unmatched junction bases: 15. There are 14 residues in the CDR3. The germline CDR1 and CDR2 sequences are DFQATT and SNEGSKA (reference sequence). CDR3 sequence: CSAQGGRAAGEAFF. The DNA of the CDR3 is TGCAGTGCCCAGGGGGGCAGGGCGGCGGGAGAAGCTTTCTTT.

In its sample, this clonotype was seen many times. The chain uses TRBV7-8 and TRBJ2-7, with 10 bases aligning to TRBD2. Germline V CDR1 and CDR2: SGHVS, FQNEAQ. Trimming at V came to 5 bases and at J to 4 bases, leaving 11 bases not matched to a gene. The CDR3 consists of 16 residues. CDR3 in amino acids: CASSLLGGLAAYEQYF. DNA for the CDR3: TGTGCCAGCAGCCTCCTGGGCGGACTAGCGGCTTACGAGCAGTACTTC. The whole variable domain, filled in from reference TRBV7-8 and TRBJ2-7, reads GAGVSQSPRYKVAKRGQDVALRCDPISGHVSLFWYQQALGQGPEFLTYFQNEAQLDKSGLPSDRFFAERPEGSVSTLKIQRTQQEDSAVYLCASSLLGGLAAYEQYFGPGTRLTVT.

The chain uses TRBV6-1 and TRBJ1-1, with 8 bases matching TRBD1. CDR1 MNHNS and CDR2 SASEGT come from the germline V gene. The CDR3 has 13 residues. With V trimmed by 1 base and J by 11 bases, 6 bases remained unmatched. The CDR3 DNA is TGTGCCAGCAGTGAAGGGCGGGACAGGCCCGCTTTCTTT. Translated, it gives CASSEGRDRPAFF.

This clonotype showed up just a few times. The chain links TRBV27 to TRBJ2-3; a weak D match, TRBD2 (7 bases). This CDR3 has 18 amino acids. From germline, CDR1 is MNHEY and CDR2 SMNVEV (reference sequence). Trimming took 2 bases from V and 0 from J, leaving 18 bases between them. The CDR3 DNA follows: TGTGCCAGCAGTTTAAGGGGGGACGGGGGGCGTAGCACAGATACGCAGTATTTT. The encoded protein is CASSLRGDGGRSTDTQYF.

In this sample, this clonotype turned up a few times. The V gene is TRBV30, the J gene TRBJ2-2, with D possibly being TRBD1 (7 bases). CDR3 length: 16 residues. CDR1 GTSNPN and CDR2 SVGIG come from the germline V gene (reference sequence). V lost 0 bases to trimming and J lost 2 bases, with 13 bases between them. The CDR3 DNA follows: TGTGCCTGGAGTGTACTCAGGGGGGTAAACACCGGGGAGCTGTTTTTT. Translated, it gives CAWSVLRGVNTGELFF.

This chain joins TRBV6-2 or TRBV6-3 and TRBJ2-2, with TRBD1 identical over 11 bases. Germline V lookup: CDR1 MNHEY, CDR2 SVGEGT. The CDR3 loop spans 15 amino acids. The J segment lost 6 bases and the V segment lost 10 bases, leaving 10 bases of the junction unmatched. The CDR3 region is CATSGRGQGAGELFF. CDR3 bases: TGTGCCACCTCAGGGAGGGGACAGGGGGCCGGGGAGCTGTTTTTT.

The gene calls are TRBV29-1 and TRBJ2-7; 7 bases line up with TRBD2. This CDR3 spans 15 amino acids. J was trimmed by 4 bases and V by 0 bases; bases with no gene match: 9. The V gene's germline CDR1 is SQVTM and CDR2 ANQGSEA. DNA of the CDR3: TGCAGCGTTGAAGATTCGGCGGGAGCGGGTTACGAGCAGTACTTC. This sequence encodes CSVEDSAGAGYEQYF.

About this clonotype: This may be a read error, as it is one base from a much larger clone. The chain employs TRBV2 and TRBJ1-5; maybe TRBD1 (5 bases). This CDR3 is 13 amino acids long. Trimming took 4 bases from V and 5 from J, leaving 9 bases between them. The germline V gene encodes CDR1 SNHLY and CDR2 FYNNEI. The CDR3 is CASSGGSYQPQHF. CDR3 DNA: TGTGCCAGCAGTGGGGGGAGCTATCAGCCCCAGCATTTT.

The sample holds a few counts of this clonotype. The chain combines TRBV19 with TRBJ1-1; TRBD1 is a possible D gene (6 bases). The CDR3 sequence is 16 residues long. Germline V gives CDR1 LNHDA, CDR2 SQIVND (reference sequence). Trimming removed 2 bases from V and 0 bases from J, with 13 bases in between. CDR3 in DNA: TGTGCCAGTAGTATACGGCCACAGGGACTGAACACTGAAGCTTTCTTT. This codes for CASSIRPQGLNTEAFF.

Points on this clonotype: Its ends do not fully match the called genes, so a read error is possible. J is TRBJ2-5 and V is TRBV7-9, with D tentatively TRBD2 (6 bases). Germline V gene sequence: CDR1 SEHNR, CDR2 FQNEAQ (reference sequence). The CDR3 runs 14 residues. As DNA, the CDR3 is TGTACCAGCAGCTTAGGTGGGGAGGCGGGGACCCAGTACTTC. Its translation is CTSSLGGEAGTQYF.

V usage is TRBV7-2 and J usage is TRBJ2-3, with 13 bases matching TRBD2. V lost 5 bases and J lost 5; bases outside the gene matches: 19. The CDR3 spans 20 residues. CDR1 is SGHTA and CDR2 is FQGNSA in the germline V gene. CDR3 DNA: TGTGCCAGCAGCGCCCGGGGAGTAGCACTAGCGGGAGGGCCGCGAGATACGCAGTATTTT. Translated: CASSARGVALAGGPRDTQYF.

This clonotype was recorded a few times. The V gene is TRBV3-1, the J gene TRBJ2-7; 7 positions match TRBD2. This CDR3 is 15 amino acids long. The germline V gene has CDR1 LGHDT and CDR2 YNNKEL (reference sequence). V lost 1 base to trimming and J lost 6 bases; unmatched junction nucleotides: 9. This CDR3 is CASSQASGKGAEQYF. DNA for the CDR3: TGTGCCAGCAGCCAAGCCAGCGGGAAAGGCGCCGAGCAGTACTTC.

The chain links TRBV6-2 or TRBV6-3 to TRBJ2-5, with 11 bases aligning to TRBD2. The CDR3 extends over 16 amino acids. Unmatched junction bases numbered 17, after V lost 8 bases and J lost 9 bases. CDR1 is MNHEY and CDR2 is SVGEGT in the germline V gene. CDR3: CASLGPGLAGAWSQYF. DNA of the CDR3: TGTGCCAGCTTGGGTCCCGGACTAGCGGGTGCCTGGTCCCAGTACTTC.

In its sample, this clonotype was seen many times. The CDR3 here is CASTKREVGTQYF. CDR3 sequence (DNA): TGTGCCAGCACCAAGCGGGAGGTGGGGACCCAGTACTTC. The chain has TRBV7-2 and TRBJ2-5, with TRBD2 identical over 9 bases. V trimming: 7 bases; J trimming: 7 bases; junction bases outside the gene matches: 7. The CDR3 covers 13 residues. Germline lookup yields CDR1 SGHTA and CDR2 FQGNSA.

V usage is TRBV20-1 and J usage is TRBJ2-7, with D tentatively TRBD1 or TRBD2 (5 bases each). Germline V gene sequence: CDR1 DFQATT, CDR2 SNEGSKA (reference sequence). This CDR3 has 15 amino acids. V lost 3 bases to trimming and J lost 0 bases, with 15 bases between them. The DNA of the CDR3 is TGCAGTGCTAGGCCCTTCGGGACCCTCTCCTACGAGCAGTACTTC. Its translation: CSARPFGTLSYEQYF.

The J gene is TRBJ2-7, the V gene TRBV6-1, with D unresolved. V lost 5 bases and J 2 bases, leaving 13 bases between the germline ends. Per germline, CDR1 MNHNS and CDR2 SASEGT. The CDR3 loop spans 14 amino acids. The CDR3 DNA follows: TGTGCCAGCAGTCGAAGTGAGGCGGCCTACGAGCAGTACTTC. This gives the protein CASSRSEAAYEQYF.

Ten or more counts support this clonotype. This rearrangement joins TRBV6-2 or TRBV6-3 to TRBJ1-6, with 9 bases aligning to TRBD1. Germline V gene data show CDR1 as MNHEY and CDR2 as SVGEGT. The CDR3 is 14 residues long. Trimming took 4 bases from V and 13 from J; bases not matched to a gene: 8. The DNA for the CDR3 is TGTGCCAGCAGTTCAGGACAGGGGACTTTTCCCCTCCACTTT. Amino acid sequence: CASSSGQGTFPLHF.

This clonotype was seen at least ten times. This chain uses TRBV6-9 with TRBJ2-7; 7 bases line up with TRBD2. The CDR3 is 14 amino acids. V shed 3 bases and J 3 bases; nucleotides not matched to a gene: 5. Germline-derived CDR1 and CDR2 are MNHGY and SVAAGI. The chain's CDR3 is CASSYPGLLYEQYF. CDR3 bases: TGTGCCAGCAGTTACCCGGGACTACTCTACGAGCAGTACTTC.

This clonotype was seen at least ten times. In nucleotides, the CDR3 is TGCAGTGCTGCCCGGGGAGCTAGGGAGACCCAGTACTTC. It is translated as CSAARGARETQYF. The V gene is TRBV20-1, the J gene TRBJ2-5, with D perhaps matching TRBD2 (5 bases). V gave up 5 bases and J gave up 5 bases, with 15 bases separating them. CDR1 DFQATT and CDR2 SNEGSKA come from the germline V gene (reference sequence). This CDR3 is 13 amino acids long.

This clonotype occurred a few times. The chain is built from TRBV18 and TRBJ2-7, with TRBD1 identical over 9 bases. Unmatched junction bases numbered 8, after V lost 0 bases and J lost 5 bases. Germline CDR1 is KGHSH and CDR2 is LQKENI. The CDR3 sequence is 16 residues long. CDR3 sequence reads: CASSPPIRDRAHEQYF. The CDR3 DNA is TGTGCCAGCTCACCACCAATCCGGGACAGGGCTCACGAGCAGTACTTC.

This chain connects TRBV6-5 to TRBJ1-5; D not certain. V gave up 2 bases and J gave up 7 bases, with 12 bases separating them. This CDR3 is built from 14 residues. CDR1 is MNHEY, CDR2 SVGAGI, per germline. CDR3 nucleotides: TGTGCCAGCAGTTACGGAAGGGAGGGCCAGCCCCAGCATTTT. It yields the protein CASSYGREGQPQHF.

J is TRBJ2-5 and V is TRBV4-2; 8 bases align to TRBD2. The trim removed 3 bases at V and 5 bases at J, leaving 17 bases unmatched. The CDR3 runs to 18 residues. The germline V gene encodes CDR1 LGHNA and CDR2 YNFKEQ. CDR3 region: CASSQSLLADQGRETQYF. DNA for the CDR3: TGTGCCAGCAGCCAGTCTCTACTAGCGGACCAGGGTCGGGAGACCCAGTACTTC.

In this sample, this clonotype turned up many times. V usage is TRBV14 and J usage is TRBJ2-5; 11 bases map to TRBD1. Germline loops: CDR1 SGHDN, CDR2 FVKESK. The CDR3 extends over 15 amino acids. V was pared by 4 bases and J by 2 bases, with 3 bases of the junction left unmatched. The CDR3 is CASSPWDRGQETQYF. Written as DNA, the CDR3 is TGTGCCAGCAGCCCATGGGACAGGGGGCAAGAGACCCAGTACTTC. The full variable domain, with the rest looked up from reference TRBV14 and TRBJ2-5, is EAGVTQFPSHSVIEKGQTVTLRCDPISGHDNLYWYRRVMGKEIKFLLHFVKESKQDESGMPNNRFLAERTGGTYSTLKVQPAELEDSGVYFCASSPWDRGQETQYFGPGTRLLVL.

This clonotype was picked up many times. Relative to the germline gene, one junction end is altered; a read error may explain this. The chain has TRBV12-3 or TRBV12-4 and TRBJ2-7; TRBD2 is a possible D gene (5 bases). The CDR3 has 13 amino acids. This CDR3 is CACSEGLPYEQYF. Here the CDR3 DNA reads TGTGCCTGCAGCGAGGGCCTTCCCTACGAGCAGTACTTC.

The table lists this clonotype with a few counts. This chain connects TRBV18 to TRBJ1-6; D perhaps matches TRBD1 (5 bases). Between the trimmed V and J ends, which lost 3 bases and 11 bases, there was a span of 11 bases. Germline CDR1 KGHSH, CDR2 LQKENI. The CDR3 loop spans 13 amino acids. CDR3 DNA sequence: TGTGCCAGCTCACCGGAGGGGCTCCCACCCCTCCACTTT. Its protein product is CASSPEGLPPLHF.